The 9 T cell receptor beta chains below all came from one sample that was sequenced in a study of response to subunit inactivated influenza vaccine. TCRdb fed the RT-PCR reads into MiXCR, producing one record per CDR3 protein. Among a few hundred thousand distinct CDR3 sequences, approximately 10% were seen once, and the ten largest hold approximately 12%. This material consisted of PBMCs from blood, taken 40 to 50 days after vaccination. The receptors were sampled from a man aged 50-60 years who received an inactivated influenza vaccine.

The CDR3 region is CASSLWAEGAFF. The CDR3 DNA reads as TGTGCCAGCAGCTTATGGGCAGAGGGAGCTTTCTTT. The V and J genes are TRBV7-2 and TRBJ1-1; the D is unclear. The CDR3 runs to 12 residues. Germline loops: CDR1 SGHTA, CDR2 FQGNSA. Trimming left V 2 bases short and J 10 bases short, with 11 bases between.

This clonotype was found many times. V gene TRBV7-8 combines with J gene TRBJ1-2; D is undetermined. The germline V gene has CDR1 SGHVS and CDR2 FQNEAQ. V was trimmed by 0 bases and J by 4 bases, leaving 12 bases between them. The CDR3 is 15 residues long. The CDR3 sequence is CASSLALGPSYGYTF. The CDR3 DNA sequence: TGTGCCAGCAGCTTAGCTTTAGGACCCAGCTATGGCTACACCTTC. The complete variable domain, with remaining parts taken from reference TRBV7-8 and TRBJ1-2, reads GAGVSQSPRYKVAKRGQDVALRCDPISGHVSLFWYQQALGQGPEFLTYFQNEAQLDKSGLPSDRFFAERPEGSVSTLKIQRTQQEDSAVYLCASSLALGPSYGYTFGSGTRLTVV.

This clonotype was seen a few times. This CDR3 is CSAGQGWSYNEQFF. DNA for the CDR3: TGCAGTGCTGGACAGGGGTGGTCCTACAATGAGCAGTTCTTC. The J gene is TRBJ2-1, the V gene TRBV20-1; 9 nucleotides align to TRBD1. J gave up 1 base and V 5 bases, and 3 bases lay outside the gene matches. CDR3 length: 14 residues. Germline V gene sequence: CDR1 DFQATT, CDR2 SNEGSKA (reference sequence).

The CDR3 DNA reads as TGCAGTGCTACGTGGGCGGGAAACTATGGCTACACCTTC. Protein: CSATWAGNYGYTF. The chain employs TRBV20-1 and TRBJ1-2; D uncertain. With 4 bases removed from V and 2 bases from J, the gap between germline ends came to 11 bases. Looked up from germline, CDR1 is DFQATT and CDR2 is SNEGSKA (reference sequence). This CDR3 is 13 amino acids long.

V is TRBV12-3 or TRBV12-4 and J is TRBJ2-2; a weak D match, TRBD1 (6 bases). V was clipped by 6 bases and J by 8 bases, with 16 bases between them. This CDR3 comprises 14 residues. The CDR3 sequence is CASSRLSDRGELFF. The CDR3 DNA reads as TGTGCCAGCAGCCGACTCTCCGACAGGGGGGAGCTGTTTTTT.

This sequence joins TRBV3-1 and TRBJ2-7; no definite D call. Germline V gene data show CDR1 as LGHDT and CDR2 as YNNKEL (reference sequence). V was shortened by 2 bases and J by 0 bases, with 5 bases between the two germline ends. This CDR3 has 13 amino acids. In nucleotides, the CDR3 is TGTGCCAGCAGCCAAATCGGCTCCTACGAGCAGTACTTC. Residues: CASSQIGSYEQYF.

CDR3 in DNA: TGCAGTGCTAGAGATCATCTTAGGACCGGGGAGCTGTTTTTT. Translation: CSARDHLRTGELFF. The V gene is TRBV20-1, the J gene TRBJ2-2, with unresolved D. CDR3 size: 14 residues. Germline CDR1 and CDR2: DFQATT and SNEGSKA (reference sequence). The V and J ends lost 0 bases and 5 bases respectively, with 10 bases between them.

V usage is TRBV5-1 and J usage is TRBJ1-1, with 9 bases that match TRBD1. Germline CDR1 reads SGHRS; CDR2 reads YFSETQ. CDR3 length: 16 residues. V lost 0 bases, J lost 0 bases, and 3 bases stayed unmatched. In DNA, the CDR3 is TGCGCCAGCAGCTTGGGGGACAGGGATTTGAACACTGAAGCTTTCTTT. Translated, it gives CASSLGDRDLNTEAFF.

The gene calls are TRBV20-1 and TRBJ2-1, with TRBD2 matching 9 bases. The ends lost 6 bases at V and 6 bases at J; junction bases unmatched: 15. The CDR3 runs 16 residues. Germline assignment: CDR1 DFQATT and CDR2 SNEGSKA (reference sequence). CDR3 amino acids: CSATLASGVVGNEQFF. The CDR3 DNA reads TGCAGTGCCACCCTGGCTAGCGGGGTGGTAGGCAATGAGCAGTTCTTC.